This entry concerns a single T cell receptor beta chain. Before being deemed recovered, Cohort 3 donors had two negative PCRs, clearance, or symptom resolution. V lost 2 bases, J lost 6 bases, and 8 bases stayed unmatched. CDR1 and CDR2 (germline): MNHEY, SMNVEV (reference sequence). The CDR3 is 16 residues long. This sample stems from a study of blood T cell repertoires in COVID-19. Overall study context: Italy, Spain and the United States were the sources of the convalescent and acute COVID-19 samples.

Repertoires were generated with immunoSEQ multiplex PCR, while TCRdb's copy carries only in-frame clones and drops some. Altogether over 400,000 clones are present, 88% being singletons, with the ten largest covering 8.3%. This TCR derives from a woman aged 60 to 75 who had recovered from COVID-19. V gene TRBV27 combines with J gene TRBJ1-5; 9 bases align to TRBD1. What was sequenced was PBMCs or T cells enriched from blood (not recorded which). The DNA for the CDR3 is TGTGCCAGCAGTTTACGAAAGGGGACAGGGAGTCAGCCCCAGCATTTT. Amino acids: CASSLRKGTGSQPQHF.